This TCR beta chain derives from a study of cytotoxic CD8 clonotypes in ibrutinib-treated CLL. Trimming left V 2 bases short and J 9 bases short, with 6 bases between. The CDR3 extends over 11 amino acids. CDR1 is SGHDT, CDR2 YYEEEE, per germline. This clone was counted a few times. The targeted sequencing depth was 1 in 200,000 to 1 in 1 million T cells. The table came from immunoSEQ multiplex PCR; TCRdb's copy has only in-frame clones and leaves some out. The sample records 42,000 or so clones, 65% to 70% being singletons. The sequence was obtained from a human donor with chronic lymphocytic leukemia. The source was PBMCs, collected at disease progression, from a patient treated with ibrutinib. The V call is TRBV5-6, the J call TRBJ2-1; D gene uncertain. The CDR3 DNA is TGTGCCAGCAGCTTTAGGAGTGAGCAGTTCTTC. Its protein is CASSFRSEQFF.